This T cell receptor (beta chain) was sequenced during a study of T-cell memory formation after mild COVID-19. General study points: SARS-CoV-2 specificity was not confirmed for second-wave clones peaking on day 37. Clones that contracted clustered mainly in CM and EM if CD4+ and in EMRA if CD8+.

This clonotype was counted at least ten times. The antigen is not known. The CDR3 is made up of 13 amino acids. The germline V gene encodes CDR1 SGHTA and CDR2 FQGNSA. V lost 1 base, J lost 2 bases, and 6 bases lay in between. TCRalpha and TCRbeta libraries used 5'RACE with constant-segment primers and UMIs. TCRdb reprocessed the 5' RACE reads via MiXCR and lists one record per CDR3 protein. The data contain about 440,000 distinct CDR3 sequences, 20% of them singletons. This clonotype was obtained from an adult woman who had mild COVID-19 (a few samples of this study predate the infection). Cell type and time point are not known. The sequenced sample consisted of PBMCs or a T cell subset sorted from them (not recorded which). The chain links TRBV7-2 to TRBJ2-7, with D unclear. CDR3 residues: CASSLVAAYEQYF. The CDR3 DNA reads as TGTGCCAGCAGCTTAGTGGCGGCCTACGAGCAGTACTTC.